This entry features one T cell receptor (beta chain) sequence. Its antigen has not been determined. The record has no base qualities; no much larger clone is one base away. The library came from the immunoSEQ multiplex PCR assay. Entries here come from immuneACCESS through TCRdb and include only in-frame sequences with V and J called. Some clones fail to appear in such tables; in the studies checked, an unresolved V gene covers under half of the shortfall, and the cause of the remainder is unknown. This sample has some 78,000 clones in its table, and roughly 86% of those were observed once. More than 2% of the sample is taken by the ten largest. The study tested focal radiation therapy combined with CTLA-4 blockade (ipilimumab) in patients with chemo-refractory metastatic non-small-cell lung cancer. This entry is derived from a study of radiotherapy plus CTLA-4 blockade in lung cancer (dated by TCRdb to 2016 to 2019). For context, the study as a whole: Objective responses were observed in 15% to 20% of enrolled patients, and disease control was achieved in less than 35%.

The research as a whole found: The strongest predictors of response were reported to be early dynamic shifts in blood T cell clones along with a rise in serum interferon-beta following radiation. TCR clones derived from tumors expanded in peripheral blood after treatment with radiotherapy and ipilimumab.

Per the germline V gene, MDHEN is the CDR1 and SYDVKM is the CDR2. Reading from cysteine to phenylalanine, the CDR3 counts 14 amino acids. The CDR3 DNA has 42 bases and is translated from base 1. V is cut back by 5 bases and J by 8 bases, with 10 bases in the junction unmatched. The chain uses TRBV28 and TRBJ1-2; 8 bases in the middle match TRBD1. Sample: peripheral blood, taken from a patient treated with radiotherapy plus ipilimumab. The clonotype originates from a human donor with non-small cell lung cancer who had a partial response to radiotherapy plus ipilimumab. The CDR3 is CASSVTGALFGYTF. The sequenced DNA is TGTGCCAGCAGTGTGACAGGGGCTCTCTTCGGCTACACCTTC.